The rows below give T cell receptor beta chains drawn from one sample of a study of blood T cell repertoires in COVID-19. The data were produced by immunoSEQ multiplex PCR, yet TCRdb's version contains in-frame clones alone and is incomplete. The sample lists about 67,000 clones; roughly 80% were seen once. What was sequenced was peripheral blood. The source is a human donor in a cohort sampled during active COVID-19. Both conserved end residues are part of each CDR3. D genes are given only for firm matches. Some rows have no size entry. The others give once, few or many, or a class for an expanded clone.

d_call,j_call,clone_size,v_call,cdr3_aa,cdr3_nt
TRBD1,TRBJ1-3,.,TRBV5-1,CASSPSTGAGNTIYF,TGCGCCAGCTCCCCCTCGACAGGGGCTGGAAACACCATATATTTT
TRBD1,TRBJ1-5,.,TRBV6-5,CASRDRDSQPQHF,TGTGCCAGTCGGGACAGGGATAGTCAGCCCCAGCATTTT
.,TRBJ1-2,.,TRBV2,CASRARLYGYTF,TGTGCCAGCAGAGCCAGGCTCTATGGCTACACCTTC
TRBD2,TRBJ2-5,.,TRBV5-1,CASSWTAGGLETQYF,TGCGCCAGCAGCTGGACAGCGGGGGGGCTAGAGACCCAGTACTTC
TRBD2,TRBJ2-7,.,TRBV27,CASSFVAGGSYEQYF,TGTGCCAGCAGTTTCGTAGCGGGGGGTTCGTACGAGCAGTACTTC
.,TRBJ1-1,.,TRBV5-5,CASSLWQVNTEAFF,TGTGCCAGCAGCTTGTGGCAGGTAAACACTGAAGCTTTCTTT
TRBD1,TRBJ2-1,.,TRBV11-3,CASSSGGNSPGNEQFF,TGTGCCAGCAGCTCAGGGGGTAACTCCCCGGGTAATGAGCAGTTCTTC
TRBD1,TRBJ1-2,.,TRBV18,CASSPGTDDSGYTF,TGTGCCAGCTCACCTGGGACAGACGACTCTGGCTACACCTTC
TRBD1,TRBJ1-2,.,TRBV7-2,CASSSPTGYSYGYTF,TGTGCCAGCAGCTCTCCGACAGGGTACTCCTATGGCTACACCTTC
TRBD1,TRBJ2-4,.,TRBV7-2,CASSPGTGTTNIQYF,TGTGCCAGCAGCCCCGGGACAGGGACGACAAACATTCAGTACTTC
TRBD1,TRBJ2-2,.,TRBV6-2/TRBV6-3,CASSQRQGVGTGELFF,TGTGCTAGCAGTCAACGACAGGGAGTTGGCACCGGGGAGCTGTTTTTT
.,TRBJ2-2,.,TRBV6-4,CASSDGGGRFDTGELFF,TGTGCCAGCAGTGATGGGGGGGGCCGGTTCGACACCGGGGAGCTGTTTTTT
.,TRBJ1-5,.,TRBV12-3/TRBV12-4,CASSPRPYQPQHF,TGTGCCAGCAGCCCTAGGCCTTATCAGCCCCAGCATTTT
.,TRBJ1-2,.,TRBV27,CASGRQGTGGYTF,TGTGCCAGCGGGCGGCAGGGGACGGGCGGCTACACCTTC
.,TRBJ2-5,.,TRBV4-1,CASSPRLPLGTQYF,TGCGCCAGCAGCCCTAGACTACCCCTCGGAACCCAGTACTTC
TRBD1,TRBJ1-2,.,TRBV5-1,CASSLARTGGGYTF,TGCGCCAGCAGCTTGGCCCGGACAGGGGGGGGCTACACCTTC
TRBD1,TRBJ2-7,.,TRBV28,CASANDRGQFSEQYF,TGTGCCAGCGCAAATGACAGGGGGCAATTCTCCGAGCAGTACTTC
.,TRBJ2-3,.,TRBV6-5,CASRRQFPQYF,TGTGCCAGCAGAAGACAGTTTCCGCAGTATTTT
TRBD2,TRBJ2-3,.,TRBV7-3,CASSNSGGALNTQYF,TGTGCCAGCAGCAATAGCGGGGGGGCGTTAAATACGCAGTATTTT
TRBD1,TRBJ1-4,.,TRBV7-2,CASSLAGQGAGEKLFF,TGTGCCAGCAGCTTAGCGGGGCAGGGGGCAGGTGAAAAACTGTTTTTT
.,TRBJ1-2,.,TRBV28,CASSLGTTARGYTF,TGTGCCAGCAGTTTAGGGACAACAGCGAGAGGCTACACCTTC
TRBD1,TRBJ2-5,.,TRBV4-3,CASSRTRDSSRETQYF,TGCGCCAGCAGTCGAACCCGGGACAGCTCTCGGGAGACCCAGTACTTC
.,TRBJ2-7,.,TRBV6-5,CASNRGTGGFYEQYF,TGTGCCAGCAACCGGGGGACTGGAGGATTCTACGAGCAGTACTTC
.,TRBJ1-1,.,TRBV10-3,CAISVGGPTEAFF,TGTGCCATCAGTGTGGGGGGGCCCACTGAAGCTTTCTTT
TRBD1,TRBJ2-2,.,TRBV18,CASSPFSGDRVNTGELFF,TGTGCCAGCTCACCATTTTCCGGGGACAGGGTGAACACCGGGGAGCTGTTTTTT
.,TRBJ2-7,.,TRBV9,CASSVGAGEQYF,TGTGCCAGCAGCGTAGGCGCAGGCGAGCAGTACTTC
TRBD2,TRBJ2-1,once,TRBV2,CASSEAGLAVYNEQFF,TGTGCCAGCAGTGAAGCCGGTCTAGCGGTCTACAATGAGCAGTTCTTC
.,TRBJ2-2,.,TRBV4-2,CASSQVNGELFF,TGTGCCAGCAGCCAAGTTAACGGGGAGCTGTTTTTT
.,TRBJ2-1,.,TRBV5-1,CASSALQGSYNEQFF,TGCGCCAGCAGCGCACTACAGGGCTCCTACAATGAGCAGTTCTTC
TRBD2,TRBJ2-3,.,TRBV6-6,CASRRGGALDTQYF,TGTGCCAGCAGACGCGGGGGGGCCCTGGATACGCAGTATTTT
TRBD1,TRBJ2-7,.,TRBV7-2,CASSLGQGGSYEQYF,TGTGCCAGCAGCTTAGGACAGGGGGGTTCCTACGAGCAGTACTTC
TRBD1,TRBJ2-6,.,TRBV4-1,CASSPFSPIQGAGANVLTF,TGCGCCAGCAGCCCATTCTCCCCAATACAGGGGGCTGGGGCCAACGTCCTGACTTTC
TRBD1,TRBJ2-2,.,TRBV5-1,CASRGQGSLGELFF,TGCGCCAGCAGAGGACAGGGCTCTTTGGGGGAGCTGTTTTTT
.,TRBJ1-1,.,TRBV28,CASIASPGTPNTEAFF,TGTGCCAGCATCGCTTCTCCCGGGACACCGAACACTGAAGCTTTCTTT
.,TRBJ2-2,.,TRBV6-5,CASSLGRFGELFF,TGTGCCAGCAGCCTGGGGCGGTTCGGGGAGCTGTTTTTT
.,TRBJ1-2,few,TRBV28,CAAGGAMVYGYTF,TGTGCCGCGGGGGGGGCGATGGTATATGGCTACACCTTC
TRBD2,TRBJ2-2,.,TRBV5-4,CASTLRGGGDTGELFF,TGTGCCAGCACCCTGCGGGGGGGCGGGGACACCGGGGAGCTGTTTTTT
TRBD1,TRBJ1-6,.,TRBV3-1/TRBV3-2,CASSTRDRVSPLHF,TGTGCCAGCAGCACCCGGGACAGGGTTTCACCCCTCCACTTT
.,TRBJ2-7,once,TRBV6-5,CASSTRPPQGHEQYF,TGTGCCAGCAGCACCCGTCCGCCCCAGGGCCACGAGCAGTACTTC
TRBD1,TRBJ1-1,.,TRBV6-5,CASRKLTGGAFF,TGTGCCAGCAGAAAACTCACAGGGGGGGCTTTCTTT
TRBD1,TRBJ1-1,.,TRBV11-3,CASSLAGQIKINTEAFF,TGTGCCAGCAGCTTAGCGGGACAGATTAAGATCAACACTGAAGCTTTCTTT
.,TRBJ1-5,.,TRBV2,CASSELGGNQPQHF,TGTGCCAGCAGTGAACTCGGGGGCAATCAGCCCCAGCATTTT
TRBD2,TRBJ2-5,.,TRBV30,CACRLAGAQETQYF,TGTGCCTGCAGACTAGCGGGGGCCCAAGAGACCCAGTACTTC
.,TRBJ2-7,.,TRBV11-1,CASSFSRADEQYF,TGTGCCAGCAGCTTTTCCAGGGCCGACGAGCAGTACTTC
TRBD2,TRBJ2-2,.,TRBV28,CASKGGGALHGELFF,TGTGCCAGCAAAGGCGGGGGGGCCTTGCACGGGGAGCTGTTTTTT
TRBD1,TRBJ1-1,once,TRBV18,CASSPLRQGQGSYTEAFF,TGTGCCAGCTCACCCCTTAGACAGGGTCAAGGTTCGTACACTGAAGCTTTCTTT
TRBD1,TRBJ2-1,.,TRBV2,CASTTSGTGVYNEQFF,TGTGCCAGCACTACCTCCGGGACAGGAGTTTACAATGAGCAGTTCTTC
.,TRBJ1-3,.,TRBV4-2,CASSQNTGNTIYF,TGTGCCAGCAGCCAGAATACAGGAAACACCATATATTTT